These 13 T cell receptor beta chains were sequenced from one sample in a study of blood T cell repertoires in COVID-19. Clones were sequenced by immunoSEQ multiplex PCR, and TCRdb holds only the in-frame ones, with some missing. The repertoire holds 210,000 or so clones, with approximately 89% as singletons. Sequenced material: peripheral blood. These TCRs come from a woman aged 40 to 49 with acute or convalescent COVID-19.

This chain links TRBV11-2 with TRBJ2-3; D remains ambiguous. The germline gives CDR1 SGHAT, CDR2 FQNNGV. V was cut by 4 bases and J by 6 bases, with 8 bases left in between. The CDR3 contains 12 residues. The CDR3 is CASSWSEDTQYF. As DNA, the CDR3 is TGTGCCAGCAGCTGGAGCGAGGATACGCAGTATTTT.

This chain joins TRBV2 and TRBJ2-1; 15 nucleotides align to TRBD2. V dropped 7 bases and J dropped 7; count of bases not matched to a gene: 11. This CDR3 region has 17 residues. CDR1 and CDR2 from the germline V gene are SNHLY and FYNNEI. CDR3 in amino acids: CASTYRTSGGAGNEQFF. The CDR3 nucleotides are TGTGCCAGCACTTACCGGACTAGCGGGGGGGCAGGGAATGAGCAGTTCTTC.

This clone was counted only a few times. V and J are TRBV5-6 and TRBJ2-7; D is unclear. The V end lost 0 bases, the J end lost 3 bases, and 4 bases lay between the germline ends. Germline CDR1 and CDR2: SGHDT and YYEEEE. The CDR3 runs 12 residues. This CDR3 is CASSLDGYEQYV. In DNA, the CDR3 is TGTGCCAGCAGCTTGGACGGCTACGAGCAGTACGTC.

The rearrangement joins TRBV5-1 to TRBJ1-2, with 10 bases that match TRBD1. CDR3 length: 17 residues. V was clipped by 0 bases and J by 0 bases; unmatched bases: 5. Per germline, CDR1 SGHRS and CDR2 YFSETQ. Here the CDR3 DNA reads TGCGCCAGCAGCTTGGCCGAGACAGGGGGCCCTAACTATGGCTACACCTTC. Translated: CASSLAETGGPNYGYTF.

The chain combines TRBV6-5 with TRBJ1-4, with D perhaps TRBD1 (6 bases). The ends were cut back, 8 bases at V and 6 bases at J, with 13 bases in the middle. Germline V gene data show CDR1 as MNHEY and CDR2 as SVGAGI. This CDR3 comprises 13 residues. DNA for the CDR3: TGTGCCAGCCTCGGGACACTTGATGAAAAACTGTTTTTT. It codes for CASLGTLDEKLFF.

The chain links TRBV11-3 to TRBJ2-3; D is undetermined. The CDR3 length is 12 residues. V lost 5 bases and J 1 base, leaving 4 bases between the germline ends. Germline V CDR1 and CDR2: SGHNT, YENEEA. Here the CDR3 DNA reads TGTGCCAGCAGCAGAGGCACAGATACGCAGTATTTT. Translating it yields CASSRGTDTQYF.

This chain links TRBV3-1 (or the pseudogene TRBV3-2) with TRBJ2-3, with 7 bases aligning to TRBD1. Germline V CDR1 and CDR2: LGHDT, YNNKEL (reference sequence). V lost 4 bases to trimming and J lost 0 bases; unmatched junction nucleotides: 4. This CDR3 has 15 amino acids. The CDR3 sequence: CASSLGQVSTDTQYF. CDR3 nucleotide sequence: TGTGCCAGCAGCCTCGGACAGGTTAGCACAGATACGCAGTATTTT.

Here the CDR3 DNA reads TGTGCCAGCAGCCACCCCCTAGCGGGGGACACCGGGGAGCTGTTTTTT. Protein sequence: CASSHPLAGDTGELFF. V and J are TRBV7-3 and TRBJ2-2; 10 bases line up with TRBD2. The V gene end was trimmed by 5 bases and the J gene end by 3 bases; junction bases not matched to a gene: 6. Germline assignment: CDR1 SGHTA and CDR2 FQGTGA. The CDR3 spans 16 residues. Using reference TRBV7-3 and TRBJ2-2 for the parts outside the CDR3, the full variable domain is GAGVSQTPSNKVTEKGKYVELRCDPISGHTALYWYRQSLGQGPEFLIYFQGTGAADDSGLPNDRFFAVRPEGSVSTLKIQRTERGDSAVYLCASSHPLAGDTGELFFGEGSRLTVL.

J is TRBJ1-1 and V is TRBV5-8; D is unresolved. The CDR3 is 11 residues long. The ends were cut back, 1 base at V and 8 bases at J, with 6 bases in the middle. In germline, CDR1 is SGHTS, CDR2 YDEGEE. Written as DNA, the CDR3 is TGTGCCAGCAGCTTGTCCTCCGAAGCTTTCTTT. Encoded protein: CASSLSSEAFF.

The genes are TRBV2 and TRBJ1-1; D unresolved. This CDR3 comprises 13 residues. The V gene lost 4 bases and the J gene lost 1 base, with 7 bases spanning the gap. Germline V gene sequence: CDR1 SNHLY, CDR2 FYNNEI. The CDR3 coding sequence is TGTGCCAGCAGTGTGCTGAGGAACACTGAAGCTTTCTTT. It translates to CASSVLRNTEAFF.

In DNA form, the CDR3 reads TGTGCCAGTAGTCCCGGGACAGGGGTAAACACTGAAGCTTTCTTT. Its translation is CASSPGTGVNTEAFF. The V gene is TRBV19, the J gene TRBJ1-1; 10 nucleotides align to TRBD1. This CDR3 has 15 residues. V lost 5 bases to trimming and J lost 2 bases; unmatched junction nucleotides: 5. Looked up from germline, CDR1 is LNHDA and CDR2 is SQIVND (reference sequence).

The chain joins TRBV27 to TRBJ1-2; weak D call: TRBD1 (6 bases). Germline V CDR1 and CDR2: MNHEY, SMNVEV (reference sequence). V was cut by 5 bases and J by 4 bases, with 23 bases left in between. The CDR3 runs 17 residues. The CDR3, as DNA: TGTGCCAGCAGTGCCGCAGGGGCCAGGACCCGCGCCTATGGCTACACCTTC. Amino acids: CASSAAGARTRAYGYTF.

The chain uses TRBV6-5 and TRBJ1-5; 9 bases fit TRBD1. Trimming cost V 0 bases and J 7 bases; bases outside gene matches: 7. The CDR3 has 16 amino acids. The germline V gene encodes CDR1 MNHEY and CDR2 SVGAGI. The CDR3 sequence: CASSYSGQGGKQPQHF. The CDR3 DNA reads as TGTGCCAGCAGTTACTCGGGACAGGGAGGTAAGCAGCCCCAGCATTTT.